Below, one T cell receptor beta chain is given with its context. Original processing notes: ImmunoSEQ only sent back junction sequences with no quality scores, so filtering was done differently. The method was immunoSEQ multiplex PCR; TCRdb's version includes in-frame clones alone and lacks a portion of them. V, J and clone size were drawn from that table, and D and trimming were deduced from the DNA. The table includes just over 2,000,000 clones, 90% to 95% detected once. These data come from a study of shared clonotypes between healthy human individuals. Study as a whole: CD4 naive cells filled three plates per donor, CD4 memory three, CD8 naive two and CD8 memory one.

J was trimmed by 4 bases and V by 7 bases; bases with no gene match: 5. There are 15 residues in the CDR3. CDR1 is SNHLY, CDR2 FYNNEI, per germline. The sequence was collected from a man aged 18 to 30 in good health. The specimen sequenced was naive CD4+ T cells sorted from blood. Subset described: CD45RA+ positively selected. The rearrangement joins TRBV2 to TRBJ2-1; 12 nucleotides agree with TRBD2. The CDR3 region is CASTMTSGRYNEQFF. Here the CDR3 DNA reads TGTGCCAGCACCATGACTAGCGGGAGATACAATGAGCAGTTCTTC.